This T cell receptor beta chain was documented in a study of cytomegalovirus exposure and HLA in healthy donors. Regarding the study as a whole: Researchers reported that a few CMV-associated chains were confirmed in vitro as CMV antigen-specific. For most TCR sequences rarity was the rule, although some public TCRs occurred in many donors. It was only CMV serostatus that was available as immune exposure information.

Comment on this clone: Its antigen is not known.

Use of 60 Vbeta and 13 Jbeta primers characterized the PCR. TCRdb keeps only in-frame clones here, not all; method: immunoSEQ multiplex PCR. The table lists about 180,000 clones, about 86% of them singletons, with about 2.2% in the top ten. The CDR3 runs to 15 residues. Between the trimmed V and J ends, which lost 3 bases and 2 bases, there was a span of 13 bases. Germline-derived CDR1 and CDR2 are SGHVS and FQNEAQ. The chain joins TRBV7-8 to TRBJ2-5; tentative D call: TRBD1 (6 bases). Sequenced sample: PBMCs. This clonotype was obtained from a woman aged 25 to 45 in good health and CMV-seronegative. The CDR3 bases are TGTGCCAGCAGCTTTAGGACAGTCGGACAAGAGACCCAGTACTTC. The encoded protein is CASSFRTVGQETQYF.